This TCR beta chain was identified during a study of cytomegalovirus exposure and HLA in healthy donors. PCR involved 60 Vbeta and 13 Jbeta primers. Produced via immunoSEQ multiplex PCR; TCRdb's table is partial and in-frame only. Of under 150,000 clones detected, approximately 85% appear once; the ten largest clones hold more than 1.5%. The ends lost 3 bases at V and 6 bases at J; junction bases unmatched: 8. In germline, CDR1 is MNHEY, CDR2 SMNVEV (reference sequence). CDR3 length equals 15 residues. V gene TRBV27 combines with J gene TRBJ2-3, with 8 bases lining up with TRBD2. The receptor comes from a boy aged 5-17 years in good health and CMV-seronegative. The sample was PBMCs. The CDR3 sequence: CASSFWSGSTDTQYF. In nucleotides, the CDR3 is TGTGCCAGCAGTTTCTGGAGCGGGAGTACCGATACGCAGTATTTT.